This T cell receptor beta chain was found in a study of shared clonotypes between healthy human individuals (dated by TCRdb to the early 2020s). For the study in its entirety: A couple of women and three men aged 18 to 49 years were included in the cohort. For each donor, CD4 naive and CD4 memory were each given three plates, CD8 naive was given two plates, and CD8 memory was given one plate. Blood TCR repertoires of roughly five healthy adults were deeply sequenced to estimate repertoire size and the extent of clonotype sharing between individuals. Libraries were prepared and TCR repertoires were sequenced by different laboratories using diverse techniques, in order to increase sequencing depth and limit assay-specific biases. Per donor, leukapheresis produced somewhere between about 0.94 and 9 billion PBMCs.

Using the deep immunoSEQ assay, TCR CDR3 regions were amplified from genomic DNA by multiplex PCR. For each cell subset, the extracted genomic DNA was distributed evenly across all wells of several immunoSEQ 96-well plates, and each plate served as one replicate. For sorted subsets, each replicate PCR was loaded with 200 ng genomic DNA, equivalent to approximately 27,000 T cell genomes. Purified libraries were quantified with a Qubit 3.0 fluorometer, sized on a Bioanalyzer 2100, and re-quantified with the KAPA Library Quantification kit. Every immunoSEQ 96-well plate was sequenced on a dedicated single-read 150-cycle Illumina NextSeq 550 flow cell. The authors' analysis ran thus. The immunoSEQ output contained only junctional sequences without quality scores, so filtering could not match that applied to full-length reads. To assign V/J genes and CDR3, sequences were annotated against IMGT germline references using PyIR, a Python wrapper for IgBLAST v1.9. Reads with weak V/J assignments (E-value above 1e-6), missing CDR3, stop codons, out-of-frame junctions, or ambiguous translated residues were removed. V3J clonotypes were defined as sequences sharing the same inferred V gene, J gene, and CDR3 amino acid sequence. To compute the percentage overlap between repertoires, the number of shared unique clonotypes was divided by the size of the smaller repertoire. Three approaches were used to assess repertoire richness: RTK rarefaction, the Chao1 estimator, and Recon v2.1 estimates of unobserved clonotypes. Generation probabilities were computed with OLGA for all TCRbeta clonotypes obtained by the gDNA method from several donors. TCRdb provides this immuneACCESS table in a form limited to in-frame rearrangements. Some clones are lacking; in checked studies, under half of them reflect an unresolved V gene, and why the rest are absent is not known. The DNA was the basis for D and trimming; V, J and clone size are from that table. This sample is represented by approximately 700,000 clones; around 78% of them were singletons. 1.5% to 2% of the sample goes to the ten largest clones.

The CDR3 has 18 amino acids, counting the end cysteine and phenylalanine. CDR3 DNA is the only sequence kept; it has 54 bases, read in frame from the first base. Trimming leaves V shorter by 4 bases and J shorter by 2 bases, with the junction holding 13 bases beyond the gene matches. For CDR1 and CDR2, the germline V gene lists SGDLS and YYNGEE. The donors were healthy, HIV-negative adults with no recently reported acute infections or vaccinations. Only Caucasian adults living in Nashville, Tennessee, USA were represented among the donors. CD4+ T cells were enriched by magnetic negative selection; naive cells were then positively selected on CD45RA, and the negative fraction formed the memory subset. Blood was obtained by leukapheresis, after which PBMCs were separated by Ficoll-Histopaque density gradient centrifugation and cryopreserved in liquid nitrogen vapor phase. Purity and quantity of every magnetically sorted T cell population were checked by analytical flow cytometry. Genomic DNA was isolated from every sorted fraction and measured by UV absorbance on a Nanodrop 2000c.

General study outcomes and caveats: Because the study included only a small number of donors, the genetic and exposure-history diversity represented was limited. Sampling was restricted to blood, and TCR repertoires in tissue are likely to differ from TCR repertoires in blood. Naive subsets generally had larger estimated clonotype richness than memory subsets. Rarefaction of sorted-subset datasets indicated incomplete sequencing despite the large sequencing depth. Sharing across a handful of donors was observed for around 4.8% of naive CD4, over 3% of naive CD8, 2% to 2.5% of memory CD4, and around 0.4% of memory CD8 clonotypes. Based on pairwise subsampling, the degree of clonotype sharing among donors was expected to be affected by sequencing depth. Higher generation probabilities were observed for clonotypes shared by all four sorted-subset donors than for non-shared clonotypes.

Of note for this clone: Its antigen is not yet known. No per-base quality is available; no much larger clone lies one base away.

This TCR was recovered from a woman under 40 in good health. The source material was memory CD4+ T cells sorted from blood. The cell subset or site label corresponds to: CD45RA-negative fraction. The chain is made from TRBV9 and TRBJ2-7, and TRBD2 matches 12 of the central bases. The CDR3 amino acid sequence is: CASSPEGLAGRRTYEQYF. The nucleotide sequence reads TGTGCCAGCAGCCCCGAAGGACTAGCGGGAAGACGGACCTACGAGCAGTACTTC.